This TCR beta chain was identified in a study of persistence of HIV-infected CD4 T cells. Study conclusions and caveats: Rare CMV-responding cells carrying HIV-1 proviruses were not analyzed separately for TCR. TCRbeta richness was lower in CMV- and Gag-responding cells than in anti-CD3/anti-CD28-responding cells. Degenerate expanded CDR3beta sequences were enriched among CMV- and Gag-responding cells.

Stimulation used around 10 ug/mL lysate from CMV-infected fibroblasts. Sorting selected CD4+ T cells upregulating both CD40 ligand and CD69. Plasma HIV-1 RNA stayed below 50 copies/mL for at least 4 years. V lost 4 bases, J lost 4 bases, and 6 bases stayed unmatched. This CDR3 has 15 residues. CDR1 is SGDLS, CDR2 YYNGEE, per germline. This was the immunoSEQ version 4 assay in survey mode. Using immunoSEQ multiplex PCR, the repertoire was profiled, and TCRdb retains in-frame clones only, with some absent. This table has approximately 20,000 clones, about four fifths appearing once. This clone was counted only a few times. The target antigen is unknown.

This receptor was identified in an adult man with HIV who was CMV-seropositive. The source material was CD4+ T cells sorted from PBMCs after roughly 19-hour stimulation, sampled from a patient who received antiretroviral therapy. The chain is built from TRBV9 and TRBJ2-3; TRBD2 matches 10 bases. The CDR3: CASSKRGGEADTQYF. The CDR3 nucleotides are TGTGCCAGCAGCAAGCGGGGGGGCGAGGCAGATACGCAGTATTTT. The full variable domain, completed using reference TRBV9 and TRBJ2-3, is DSGVTQTPKHLITATGQRVTLRCSPRSGDLSVYWYQQSLDQGLQFLIQYYNGEERAKGNILERFSAQQFPDLHSELNLSSLELGDSALYFCASSKRGGEADTQYFGPGTRLTVL.